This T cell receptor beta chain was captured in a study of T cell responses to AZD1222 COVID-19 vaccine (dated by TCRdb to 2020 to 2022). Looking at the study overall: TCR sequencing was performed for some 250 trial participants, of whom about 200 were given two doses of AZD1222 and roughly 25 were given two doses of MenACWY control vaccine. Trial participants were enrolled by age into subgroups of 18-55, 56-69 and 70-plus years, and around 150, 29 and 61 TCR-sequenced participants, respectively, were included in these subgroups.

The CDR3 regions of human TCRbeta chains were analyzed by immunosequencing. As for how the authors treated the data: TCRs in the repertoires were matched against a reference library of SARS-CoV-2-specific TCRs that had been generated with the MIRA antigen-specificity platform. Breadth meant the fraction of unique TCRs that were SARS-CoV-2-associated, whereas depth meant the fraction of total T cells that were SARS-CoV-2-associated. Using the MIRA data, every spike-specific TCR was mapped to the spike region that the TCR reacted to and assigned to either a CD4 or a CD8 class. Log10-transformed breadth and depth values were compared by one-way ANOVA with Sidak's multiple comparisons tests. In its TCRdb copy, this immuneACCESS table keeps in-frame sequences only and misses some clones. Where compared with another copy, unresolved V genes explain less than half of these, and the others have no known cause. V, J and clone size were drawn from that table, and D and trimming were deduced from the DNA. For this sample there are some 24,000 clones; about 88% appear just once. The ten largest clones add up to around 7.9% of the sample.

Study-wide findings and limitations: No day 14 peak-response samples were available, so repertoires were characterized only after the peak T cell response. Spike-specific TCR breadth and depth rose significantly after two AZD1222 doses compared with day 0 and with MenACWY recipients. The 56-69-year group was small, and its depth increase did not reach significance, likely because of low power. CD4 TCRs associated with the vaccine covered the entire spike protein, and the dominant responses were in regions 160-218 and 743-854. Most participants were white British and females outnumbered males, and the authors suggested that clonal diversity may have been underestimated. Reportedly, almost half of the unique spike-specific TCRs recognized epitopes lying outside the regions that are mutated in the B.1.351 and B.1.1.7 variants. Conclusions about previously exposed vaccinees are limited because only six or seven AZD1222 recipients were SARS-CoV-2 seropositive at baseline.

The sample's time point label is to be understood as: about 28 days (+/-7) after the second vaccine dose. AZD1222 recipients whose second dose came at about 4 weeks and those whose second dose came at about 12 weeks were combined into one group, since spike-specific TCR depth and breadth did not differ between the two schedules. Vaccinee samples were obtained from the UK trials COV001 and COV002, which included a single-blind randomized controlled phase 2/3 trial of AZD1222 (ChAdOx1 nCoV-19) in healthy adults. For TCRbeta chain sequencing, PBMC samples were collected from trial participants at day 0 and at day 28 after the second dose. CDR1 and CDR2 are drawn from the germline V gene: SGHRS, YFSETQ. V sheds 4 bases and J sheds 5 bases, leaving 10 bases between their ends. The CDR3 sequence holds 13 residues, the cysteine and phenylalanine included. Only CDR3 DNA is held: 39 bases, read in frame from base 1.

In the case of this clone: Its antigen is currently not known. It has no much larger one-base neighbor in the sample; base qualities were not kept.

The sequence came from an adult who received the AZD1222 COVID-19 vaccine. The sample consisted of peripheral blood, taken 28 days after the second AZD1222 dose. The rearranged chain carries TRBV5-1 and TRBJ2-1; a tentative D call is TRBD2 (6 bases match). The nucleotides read TGCGCCAGCAGCAAACTAGCTAACAATGAGCAGTTCTTC. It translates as CASSKLANNEQFF. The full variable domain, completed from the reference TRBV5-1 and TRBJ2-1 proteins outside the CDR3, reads KAGVTQTPRYLIKTRGQQVTLSCSPISGHRSVSWYQQTPGQGLQFLFEYFSETQRNKGNFPGRFSGRQFSNSRSEMNVSTLELGDSALYLCASSKLANNEQFFGPGTRLTVL.